The present entry profiles one T cell receptor (beta chain) with its context. Its antigen is still unknown. The sample belongs to a study of Ad26.COV2.S vaccination and SARS-CoV-2 variants. As to treatment: roughly 20 received Ad26.COV2.S at low or high dose, single or two shots; 5 received placebo; per-sample allocation not given. Sampling happened 63 days after the first vaccine or placebo injection. Clones were sequenced by immunoSEQ multiplex PCR, and TCRdb holds only the in-frame ones, with some missing. The sample includes some 350,000 clones, 90% of them seen just once. Findings and caveats of the study: TCR breadth and depth estimates may have understated total T cell responses.

This TCR was sampled from a person aged 18-65 years who received the Ad26.COV2.S COVID-19 vaccine or a placebo. Sequencing was performed on peripheral blood, taken in a trial of Ad26.COV2.S vaccine versus placebo.

The CDR3 sequence: CASSPQAGGAYNEQFF. CDR3 bases: TGTGCCAGCAGCCCGCAAGCGGGGGGGGCCTACAATGAGCAGTTCTTC. The chain recombines TRBV9 with TRBJ2-1; 10 bases align to TRBD2. Unmatched junction bases numbered 6, after V lost 4 bases and J lost 2 bases. CDR1 SGDLS and CDR2 YYNGEE come from the germline V gene. This CDR3 is built from 16 residues.